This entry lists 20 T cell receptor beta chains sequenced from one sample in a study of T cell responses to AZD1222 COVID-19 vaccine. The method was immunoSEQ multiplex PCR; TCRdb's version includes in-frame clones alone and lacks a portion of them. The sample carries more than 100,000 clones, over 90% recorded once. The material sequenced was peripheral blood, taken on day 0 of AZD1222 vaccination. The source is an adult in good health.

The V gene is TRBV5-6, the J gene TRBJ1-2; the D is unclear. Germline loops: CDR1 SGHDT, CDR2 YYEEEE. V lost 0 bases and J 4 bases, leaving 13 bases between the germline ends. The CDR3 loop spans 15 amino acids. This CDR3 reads CASSLGGASPYGYTF. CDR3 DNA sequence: TGTGCCAGCAGCTTGGGCGGAGCCAGCCCCTATGGCTACACCTTC.

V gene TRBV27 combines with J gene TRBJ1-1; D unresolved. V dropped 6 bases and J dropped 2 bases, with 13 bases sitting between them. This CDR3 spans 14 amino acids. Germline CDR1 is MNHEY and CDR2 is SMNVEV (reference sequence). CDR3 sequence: CASRPGMTNTEAFF. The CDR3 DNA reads TGTGCCAGCAGGCCTGGGATGACTAACACTGAAGCTTTCTTT.

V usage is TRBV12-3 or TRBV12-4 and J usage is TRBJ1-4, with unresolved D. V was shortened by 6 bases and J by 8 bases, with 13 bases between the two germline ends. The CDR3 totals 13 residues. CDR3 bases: TGTGCCAGCAGGTCTGGACTTGAGGAAAAACTGTTTTTT. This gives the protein CASRSGLEEKLFF.

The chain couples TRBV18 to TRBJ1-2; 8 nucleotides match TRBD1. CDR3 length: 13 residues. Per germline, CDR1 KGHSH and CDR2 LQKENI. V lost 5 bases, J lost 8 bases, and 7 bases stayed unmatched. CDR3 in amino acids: CASSIDRGWGYTF. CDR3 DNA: TGTGCCAGCTCAATCGACAGGGGATGGGGCTACACCTTC.

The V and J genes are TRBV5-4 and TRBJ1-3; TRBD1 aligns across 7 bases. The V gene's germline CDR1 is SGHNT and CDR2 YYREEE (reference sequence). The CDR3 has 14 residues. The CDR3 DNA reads TGTGCGACTCGAACGGGGACAGCTGGAAACACCATATATTTT. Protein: CATRTGTAGNTIYF.

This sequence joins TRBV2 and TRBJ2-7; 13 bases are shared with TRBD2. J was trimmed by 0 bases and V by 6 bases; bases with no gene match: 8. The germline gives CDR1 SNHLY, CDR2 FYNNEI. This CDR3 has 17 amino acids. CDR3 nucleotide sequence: TGTGCCAGCAGAAGACTAGCGGGGGGTTTGACCTCCTACGAGCAGTACTTC. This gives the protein CASRRLAGGLTSYEQYF.

CDR3 sequence: CASSAGLSSGNTIYF. Here the CDR3 DNA reads TGTGCCAGCAGTGCGGGGCTGAGCTCTGGAAACACCATATATTTT. The chain links TRBV2 to TRBJ1-3; D is perhaps TRBD1 (5 bases). Germline CDR1 and CDR2: SNHLY and FYNNEI. Trimming removed 4 bases at V and 0 bases at J, with 10 bases between. This CDR3 is 15 amino acids long.

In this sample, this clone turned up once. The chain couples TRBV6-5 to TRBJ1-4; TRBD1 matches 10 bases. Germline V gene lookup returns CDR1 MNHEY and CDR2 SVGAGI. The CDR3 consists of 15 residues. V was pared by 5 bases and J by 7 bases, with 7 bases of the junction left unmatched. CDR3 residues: CASSLRQGAPEKLFF. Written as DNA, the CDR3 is TGTGCCAGCAGTCTAAGACAGGGGGCGCCTGAAAAACTGTTTTTT.

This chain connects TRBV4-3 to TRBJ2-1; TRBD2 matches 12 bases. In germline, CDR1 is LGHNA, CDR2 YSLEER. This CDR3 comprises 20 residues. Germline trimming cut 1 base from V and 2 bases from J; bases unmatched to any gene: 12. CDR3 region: CASSQATSGRSIRAYNEQFF. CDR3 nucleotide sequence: TGCGCCAGCAGCCAAGCCACTAGCGGGAGGTCTATAAGAGCCTACAATGAGCAGTTCTTC.

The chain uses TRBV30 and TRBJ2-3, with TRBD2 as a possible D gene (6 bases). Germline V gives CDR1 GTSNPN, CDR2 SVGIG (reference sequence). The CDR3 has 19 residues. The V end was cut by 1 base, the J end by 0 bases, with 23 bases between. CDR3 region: CAWSAGTWAERSSTDTQYF. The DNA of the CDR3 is TGTGCCTGGAGTGCGGGGACTTGGGCGGAGAGGTCTAGCACAGATACGCAGTATTTT. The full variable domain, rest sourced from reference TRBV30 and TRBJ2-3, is SQTIHQWPATLVQPVGSPLSLECTVEGTSNPNLYWYRQAAGRGLQLLFYSVGIGQISSEVPQNLSASRPQDRQFILSSKKLLLSDSGFYLCAWSAGTWAERSSTDTQYFGPGTRLTVL.

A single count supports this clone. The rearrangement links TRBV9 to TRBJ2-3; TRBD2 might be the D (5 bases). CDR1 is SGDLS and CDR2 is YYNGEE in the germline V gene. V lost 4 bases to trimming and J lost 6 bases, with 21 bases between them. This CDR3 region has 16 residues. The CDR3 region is CASSKQEGEGKDTQYF. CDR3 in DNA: TGTGCCAGCAGCAAACAAGAGGGTGAGGGAAAGGATACGCAGTATTTT. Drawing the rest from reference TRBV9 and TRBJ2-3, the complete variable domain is DSGVTQTPKHLITATGQRVTLRCSPRSGDLSVYWYQQSLDQGLQFLIQYYNGEERAKGNILERFSAQQFPDLHSELNLSSLELGDSALYFCASSKQEGEGKDTQYFGPGTRLTVL.

Written as DNA, the CDR3 is TGTGCCAGCAGCTTATCCGGGGGTGCCGGGGAGCTGTTTTTT. This sequence encodes CASSLSGGAGELFF. V gene TRBV7-2 combines with J gene TRBJ2-2, with D tentatively TRBD2 (6 bases). This CDR3 has 14 residues. V dropped 2 bases and J dropped 6 bases, with 10 bases sitting between them. Germline CDR1 SGHTA, CDR2 FQGNSA.

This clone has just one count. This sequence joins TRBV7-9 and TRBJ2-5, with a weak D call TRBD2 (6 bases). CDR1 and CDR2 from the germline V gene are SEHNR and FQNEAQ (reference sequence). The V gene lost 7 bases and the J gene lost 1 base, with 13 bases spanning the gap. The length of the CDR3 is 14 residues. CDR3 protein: CASMPRGGQETQYF. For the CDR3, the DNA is TGTGCCAGCATGCCGCGGGGAGGCCAAGAGACCCAGTACTTC.

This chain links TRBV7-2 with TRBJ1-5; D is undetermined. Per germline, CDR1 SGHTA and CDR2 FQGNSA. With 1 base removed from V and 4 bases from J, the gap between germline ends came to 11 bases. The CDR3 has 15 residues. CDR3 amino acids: CASSLGGPQNQPQHF. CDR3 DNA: TGTGCCAGCAGCTTAGGGGGTCCCCAAAATCAGCCCCAGCATTTT. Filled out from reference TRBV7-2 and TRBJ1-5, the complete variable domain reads GAGVSQSPSNKVTEKGKDVELRCDPISGHTALYWYRQSLGQGLEFLIYFQGNSAPDKSGLPSDRFSAERTGGSVSTLTIQRTQQEDSAVYLCASSLGGPQNQPQHFGDGTRLSIL.

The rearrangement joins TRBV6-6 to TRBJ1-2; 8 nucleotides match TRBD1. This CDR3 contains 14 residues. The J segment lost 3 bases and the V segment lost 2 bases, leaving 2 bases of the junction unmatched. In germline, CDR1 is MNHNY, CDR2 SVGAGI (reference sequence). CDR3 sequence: CASSYAGQDYGYTF. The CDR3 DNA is TGTGCCAGCAGTTACGCGGGACAGGACTATGGCTACACCTTC.

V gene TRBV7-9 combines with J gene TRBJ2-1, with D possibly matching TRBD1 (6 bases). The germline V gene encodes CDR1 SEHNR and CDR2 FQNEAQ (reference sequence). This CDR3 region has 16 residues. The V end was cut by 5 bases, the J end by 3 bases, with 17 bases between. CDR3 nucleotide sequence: TGTGCCAGCAGCCGCGTACAGGGAAACCTCTACAATGAGCAGTTCTTC. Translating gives CASSRVQGNLYNEQFF.

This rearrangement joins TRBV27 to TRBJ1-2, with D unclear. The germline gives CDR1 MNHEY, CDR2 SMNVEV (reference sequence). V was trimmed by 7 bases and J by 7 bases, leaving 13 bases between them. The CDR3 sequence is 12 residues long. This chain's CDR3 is CASKFRGGGYTF. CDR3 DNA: TGTGCCAGCAAGTTTCGGGGTGGTGGCTACACCTTC.

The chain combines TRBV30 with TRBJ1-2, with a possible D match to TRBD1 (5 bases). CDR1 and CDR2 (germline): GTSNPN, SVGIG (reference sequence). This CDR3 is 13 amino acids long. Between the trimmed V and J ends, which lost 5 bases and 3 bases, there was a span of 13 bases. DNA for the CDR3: TGTGCCTGGGGGTCAGGGCGCGACTATGGCTACACCTTC. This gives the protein CAWGSGRDYGYTF.

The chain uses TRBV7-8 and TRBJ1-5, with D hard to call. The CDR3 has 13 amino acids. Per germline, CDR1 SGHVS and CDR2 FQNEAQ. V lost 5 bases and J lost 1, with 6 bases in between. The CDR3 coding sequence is TGTGCCAGCAGCGCGGACAGCAATCAGCCCCAGCATTTT. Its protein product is CASSADSNQPQHF. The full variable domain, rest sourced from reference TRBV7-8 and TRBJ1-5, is GAGVSQSPRYKVAKRGQDVALRCDPISGHVSLFWYQQALGQGPEFLTYFQNEAQLDKSGLPSDRFFAERPEGSVSTLKIQRTQQEDSAVYLCASSADSNQPQHFGDGTRLSIL.

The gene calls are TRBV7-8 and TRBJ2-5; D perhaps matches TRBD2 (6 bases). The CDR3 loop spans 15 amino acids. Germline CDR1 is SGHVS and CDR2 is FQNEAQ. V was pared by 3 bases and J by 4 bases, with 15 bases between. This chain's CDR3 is CASSFNGLRGETQYF. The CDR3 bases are TGTGCCAGCAGCTTCAATGGACTAAGGGGAGAGACCCAGTACTTC.